This T cell receptor (beta chain) is drawn from a study of shared clonotypes between healthy human individuals. Study-wide context: Aged 18 to 49, the donors were a couple of women and a few men. Regarding the study as a whole: Shared clonotypes: 4.5% to 5% naive CD4, under 4% naive CD8, 2.3% memory CD4, 0.4% memory CD8.

Comment on this clone: The antigen remains unidentified.

Naive CD8 populations comprised CD45RO-negative cells positively selected for CCR7, excluding terminally differentiated effector memory CD45RA+ cells. Genomic DNA of every subset was divided equally among multiple immunoSEQ plates. Clones were read by immunoSEQ multiplex PCR, and TCRdb kept only the in-frame ones, dropping some. Seen here are nearly 600,000 clones, about 95% observed once, and the top ten hold about 0.11%. CDR1 MGHRA and CDR2 YSYEKL come from the germline V gene. CDR3 length: 18 amino acids. Trimming removed 4 bases at V and 1 base at J, with 19 bases between. The V gene is TRBV4-1, the J gene TRBJ2-2; D is perhaps TRBD1 (7 bases). This TCR was sampled from a woman aged 25 to 39 in good health. Sequencing was carried out using naive CD8+ T cells sorted from blood. The CDR3 protein is CASSLQPGAGGNTGELFF. Here the CDR3 DNA reads TGCGCCAGCAGCCTCCAACCGGGAGCAGGGGGGAACACCGGGGAGCTGTTTTTT.